This entry lists 13 T cell receptor beta chains sequenced from one sample in a study of post-analysis software for immune sequencing data. The library was made from cDNA and included unique molecular identifiers. TCRdb itself ran the PCR reads through MiXCR, one entry per CDR3 protein. This table has about 800,000 distinct CDR3 sequences, 25% to 30% appearing once. No antigen is known for these receptors. Findings of the study overall: The study found TRBV5-6, TRBV5-1 and TRBV20-1 among roughly 5 TRBV segments more frequent in patients than controls.

Sequenced sample: blood. The receptor source for this set is a girl aged 5-17 years with multiple sclerosis.

This clonotype was detected only a few times. V usage is TRBV10-3 and J usage is TRBJ2-1; 11 nucleotides line up with TRBD2. Trimming cost V 4 bases and J 0 bases; bases outside gene matches: 11. Germline assignment: CDR1 ENHRY and CDR2 SYGVKD. CDR3 length equals 19 residues. In nucleotides, the CDR3 is TGTGCCATCAGTGGGGGGACTAGCGGCTATAAGAGCTCCTACAATGAGCAGTTCTTC. Its protein product is CAISGGTSGYKSSYNEQFF.

Ten or more counts support this clonotype. The chain uses TRBV6-1 and TRBJ2-5; 8 bases align to TRBD1. In germline, CDR1 is MNHNS, CDR2 SASEGT. With V trimmed by 6 bases and J by 5 bases, 11 bases remained unmatched. The CDR3 runs 15 residues. CDR3 sequence (DNA): TGTGCCAGCAGAAAACGGACAGGGTTACGCGAGACCCAGTACTTC. It codes for CASRKRTGLRETQYF.

This clonotype has only a few counts. V gene TRBV29-1 combines with J gene TRBJ1-1; D unclear. The ends were cut back, 3 bases at V and 10 bases at J, with 21 bases in the middle. CDR1 is SQVTM and CDR2 is ANQGSEA in the germline V gene. The length of the CDR3 is 14 residues. The CDR3: CSVDQEARSDGAFF. The CDR3 region has the DNA TGCAGCGTTGATCAGGAGGCGAGGTCGGATGGAGCTTTCTTT.

V gene TRBV20-1 combines with J gene TRBJ2-7; D uncertain. V was trimmed by 4 bases and J by 5 bases, leaving 21 bases between them. CDR1 and CDR2 (germline): DFQATT, SNEGSKA (reference sequence). The CDR3 runs 15 residues. The CDR3 spells CSAKRSNSVYDEQYF. The CDR3 DNA sequence: TGCAGTGCTAAGAGGTCGAACAGTGTTTATGACGAGCAGTACTTC.

Of note for this clonotype: One end of the junction fails to match germline, which may point to a read error. The chain employs TRBV20-1 and TRBJ1-4; D is possibly TRBD1 (6 bases). The CDR3 contains 14 residues. In germline, CDR1 is DFQATT, CDR2 SNEGSKA (reference sequence). The CDR3 is CSVRVTQGVEKLFF. DNA of the CDR3: TGCAGTGTTAGAGTAACACAGGGTGTTGAAAAACTGTTTTTT.

At least ten counts were recorded for this clonotype. V usage is TRBV10-3 and J usage is TRBJ1-2; D not resolved. This CDR3 has 10 amino acids. CDR1 and CDR2 (germline): ENHRY, SYGVKD. The germline V and J ends were trimmed by 6 bases and 3 bases, with 2 bases remaining between them. The CDR3 DNA sequence: TGTGCCATCAGCGACTATGGCTACACCTTC. Its protein product is CAISDYGYTF.

This clonotype has only a few counts. This chain uses TRBV24-1 with TRBJ2-3, with 8 bases that match TRBD1. Germline CDR1 reads KGHDR; CDR2 reads SFDVKD. The CDR3 is 16 amino acids. V shed 3 bases and J 1 base; nucleotides not matched to a gene: 5. The CDR3 nucleotides read TGTGCCACCAGTGATCGGACAGGGTGGGGCACAGATACGCAGTATTTT. Amino acids: CATSDRTGWGTDTQYF.

This chain joins TRBV7-8 and TRBJ2-7, with 11 bases fitting TRBD2. V lost 5 bases to trimming and J lost 3 bases; unmatched junction nucleotides: 9. Germline lookup yields CDR1 SGHVS and CDR2 FQNEAQ. The CDR3 consists of 16 residues. CDR3 residues: CASSPTASGRIYEQYF. The CDR3 DNA reads as TGTGCCAGCAGCCCGACCGCTAGCGGGAGGATCTACGAGCAGTACTTC. The full variable domain, completed using reference TRBV7-8 and TRBJ2-7, is GAGVSQSPRYKVAKRGQDVALRCDPISGHVSLFWYQQALGQGPEFLTYFQNEAQLDKSGLPSDRFFAERPEGSVSTLKIQRTQQEDSAVYLCASSPTASGRIYEQYFGPGTRLTVT.

This clonotype was observed once. V and J are TRBV15 and TRBJ2-2; no reliable D call. The CDR3 runs to 16 residues. In germline, CDR1 is LNHNV, CDR2 YYDKDF (reference sequence). V was cut by 0 bases and J by 0 bases, with 8 bases left in between. The CDR3 DNA is TGTGCCACCAGCAGAGACCCGAACTCGAACACCGGGGAGCTGTTTTTT. As protein: CATSRDPNSNTGELFF.

This clonotype was seen a handful of times. J is TRBJ1-2 and V is TRBV20-1; 9 nucleotides agree with TRBD1. The ends lost 2 bases at V and 1 base at J; junction bases unmatched: 2. The germline CDR1 and CDR2 sequences are DFQATT and SNEGSKA (reference sequence). The CDR3 loop spans 14 amino acids. The CDR3 DNA reads as TGCAGTGCTAGAAAGACAGGGGGTAACTATGGCTACACCTTC. It encodes CSARKTGGNYGYTF.

This clonotype was detected many times. The rearrangement joins TRBV12-3 or TRBV12-4 to TRBJ1-2; unclear D gene. V dropped 3 bases and J dropped 2 bases, with 10 bases sitting between them. The CDR3 totals 14 residues. The DNA for the CDR3 is TGTGCCAGCAGTTTCGGGCGGACCAACTATGGCTACACCTTC. Its translation: CASSFGRTNYGYTF.

Details on this clonotype: At one boundary the junction diverges from the germline segment, which might be a read error. The genes are TRBV5-1 and TRBJ1-1; TRBD1 matches 7 bases. The CDR3 has 15 residues. Germline V gene sequence: CDR1 SGHRS, CDR2 YFSETQ. CDR3 DNA sequence: TGCGCCAGCAGCTCTGACAGGGCGGGGAACACTGAGGCTTTCTTT. Translating it yields CASSSDRAGNTEAFF. The full variable domain, in which reference TRBV5-1 and TRBJ1-1 provide the parts outside the CDR3, is KAGVTQTPRYLIKTRGQQVTLSCSPISGHRSVSWYQQTPGQGLQFLFEYFSETQRNKGNFPGRFSGRQFSNSRSEMNVSTLELGDSALYLCASSSDRAGNTEAFFGQGTRLTVV.

This clonotype was observed a handful of times. The chain carries TRBV3-1 and TRBJ2-3; D is possibly TRBD1 (6 bases). The germline gives CDR1 LGHDT, CDR2 YNNKEL (reference sequence). Trimming stripped 0 bases from V and 8 bases from J, with 21 bases between. The CDR3 has 17 amino acids. CDR3 in amino acids: CASSQEGPGPRGGTQYF. CDR3 coding DNA: TGTGCCAGCAGCCAAGAAGGACCAGGACCGAGAGGGGGTACGCAGTATTTT.